The rows below give T cell receptor beta chains drawn from one sample of a study of glioma-infiltrating T cells. Via MiXCR, TCRdb re-called the multiplex PCR reads, giving one row per CDR3 protein. The sample includes about 180,000 distinct CDR3 sequences, around 40% of them seen just once. The source material was glioma tissue, nonneoplastic brain tissue, or PBMCs (not recorded which). The receptors shown here come from a human donor with low-grade glioma or glioblastoma, undergoing nonglioma brain surgery, or in good health (not recorded which). Both conserved end residues are part of each CDR3. The D gene is left open where the match is weak. Part of the rows lack a size; the others show once, few, many or a class for expanded clones.

clone_size j_call v_call d_call cdr3_nt cdr3_aa
many TRBJ2-5 TRBV7-9 - TGTGCCAGCGAATATAACAACCAAGAGACCCAGTACTTC CASEYNNQETQYF
few TRBJ2-5 TRBV5-1 - TGCGCCAGCAGCTATCGCGGGAAAGAGGAGACCCAGTACTTC CASSYRGKEETQYF
few TRBJ2-7 TRBV11-3 - TGTGCCAGCAGCTTAATAGGGGTTTACTCCTACGAGCAGTACTTC CASSLIGVYSYEQYF
many TRBJ2-3 TRBV7-2 - TGTGCCAGCAGCTTGGACCCAGATACGCAGTATTTT CASSLDPDTQYF
many TRBJ2-7 TRBV20-1 - TGCAGTGCTAGAGATGGTAAAGGCCGGTCCCACGAGCAGTACTTC CSARDGKGRSHEQYF
many TRBJ1-1 TRBV20-1 - TGCAGTGCTGGAGGACAGCGGAACACTGAAGCTTTCTTT CSAGGQRNTEAFF
many TRBJ2-1 TRBV20-1 - TGCAGTGCGATAGCTTTAGATGAGCAGTTCTTC CSAIALDEQFF
- TRBJ1-4 TRBV29-1 TRBD1 TGCAGCGTTGATTTCCAGGGGGCTGAAAAACTGTTTTTT CSVDFQGAEKLFF
- TRBJ2-7 TRBV5-1 - TGCGCCAGCAGCTTGGAAGCGGGTTTAGCCTACGAGCAGTACTTC CASSLEAGLAYEQYF
- TRBJ2-1 TRBV27 - TGTGCCAGCAGTCCTCGACCGGAGTCCTACAATGGGAAGTTCTTC CASSPRPESYNGKFF
- TRBJ2-1 TRBV4-2 TRBD2 TGTGCCAGCAGCGCCGCCGGACTAGCGGGATCCTACAATGAGCAGTTCTTC CASSAAGLAGSYNEQFF
many TRBJ2-1 TRBV2 - TGTGCCAGCAAGAGCCCGGGAAGCAATGAGCAGTTCTTC CASKSPGSNEQFF
many TRBJ2-1 TRBV20-1 - TGCAGTGCCCGAGCGCCGAGCTCCTACAATGAGCAGTTCTTC CSARAPSSYNEQFF
many TRBJ2-3 TRBV4-2 - TGTGCCAGCAGCCAAGCCTTCCGGACTAGCACAGATACGCAGTATTTT CASSQAFRTSTDTQYF
- TRBJ2-7 TRBV6-1 - TGTGCCAGCAGTGACGGTGTTAGCGTTTACTGCGAGCAGTACTTC CASSDGVSVYCEQYF
many TRBJ2-3 TRBV10-3 - TGTGCCATCAAGTCGCCAATGGGGACGGGAACAGATACGCAGTATTTT CAIKSPMGTGTDTQYF
many TRBJ2-3 TRBV7-8 - TGTGCCAACAGCTTAGTCCGAGGGGATACGCAGTATTTT CANSLVRGDTQYF
- TRBJ1-1 TRBV10-2 - TGCGCCAGCAGTGATCAGGTCTTCACTGAAGCTTTCTTT CASSDQVFTEAFF
many TRBJ1-6 TRBV6-1 - TGTGCCAGCCGGACGAGGACTTCTAATTCACCCCTCCACTTT CASRTRTSNSPLHF
- TRBJ2-7 TRBV20-1 TRBD2 TGCAGTGCTAGAGAACTAGCGGGGGCCTACGAGCAATACTTC CSARELAGAYEQYF